Described below is a single T cell receptor beta chain sequence and its context. This entry is derived from a study of blood T cell repertoires in COVID-19. Overall study context: T cells, B-cell-depleted T cells, or PBMCs supplied cDNA or gDNA.

Deletions cut 3 bases from V and 9 bases from J, with 18 bases between. The germline gives CDR1 WNHNN, CDR2 SYGVQD (reference sequence). This CDR3 has 14 residues. TCRdb's table, derived via immunoSEQ multiplex PCR, lists solely in-frame clones and lacks some. The sample has under 400,000 clones; roughly 90% are singletons. The gene calls are TRBV10-1 and TRBJ2-7, with a tentative D call TRBD1 (6 bases). The receptor comes from a woman aged 25 to 39 with COVID-19, enrolled during active disease. Sequencing was done on a sample of peripheral blood. CDR3 protein: CASSESGQRNGQYF. The CDR3 DNA reads as TGCGCCAGCAGTGAATCTGGACAGAGGAACGGGCAGTACTTC.